This T cell receptor beta chain originates from a study of cytomegalovirus exposure and HLA in healthy donors. About this clone: What it binds is not known. Compared with germline, one end of the junction differs, possibly owing to a read error.

This CDR3 contains 11 residues. Germline CDR1 DFQATT, CDR2 SNEGSKA (reference sequence). Whole-study results and caveats: The authors confirmed in vitro that a few CMV-associated chains were specific for CMV antigens. Donors belonging to an Asian-associated ancestry cluster reportedly showed fewer N-insertions in productive TCRs than the roughly 670-donor mean, according to what a later analysis found. Reports credit the classifier with highly specific, highly sensitive diagnosis of cytomegalovirus status. Per a later analysis, under 20,000 TCR beta sequences showed association with HLA alleles at 0.05 false discovery rate.

Primers for the PCR totalled 60 Vbeta and 13 Jbeta. Sequencing was performed with immunoSEQ multiplex PCR; in TCRdb, only in-frame clones are kept and a portion is missing. The table shows under 95,000 clones, with 80% occurring only once. Material for sequencing was PBMCs. The chain joins TRBV20-1 to TRBJ2-4; TRBD1 aligns across 9 bases. The TCR was taken from a male donor in good health and CMV-seronegative. The CDR3 DNA reads TGCAGTGCTGGAGATGACAGGGGGCAGTACTTC. Protein sequence: CSAGDDRGQYF.